Each of the 5 T cell receptor beta chains below was sequenced from the same sample in a study of control samples from healthy donors and cancer patients. Generated by immunoSEQ multiplex PCR, the TCRdb table keeps only in-frame clones and is missing some. Of fewer than 95,000 clones listed, 90% to 95% are singletons. The sample comprised blood. The receptors stem from a man younger than 45 in good health.

This chain joins TRBV5-1 and TRBJ2-5; 11 nucleotides agree with TRBD2. Trimming cost V 7 bases and J 2 bases; bases outside gene matches: 7. The CDR3 is 15 residues long. Germline-derived CDR1 and CDR2 are SGHRS and YFSETQ. DNA for the CDR3: TGCGCCAGCGCTGAACTAGCGGGGGTACAAGAGACCCAGTACTTC. Encoded protein: CASAELAGVQETQYF.

Here the CDR3 DNA reads TGCGCCAGCAGCATAGGGACAAATAATTCACCCCTCCACTTT. This gives the protein CASSIGTNNSPLHF. V gene TRBV5-1 combines with J gene TRBJ1-6; D possibly corresponds to TRBD1 (6 bases). CDR1 is SGHRS, CDR2 YFSETQ, per germline. V shed 4 bases and J shed 5 bases, with 10 bases lying between them. The CDR3 extends over 14 amino acids.

The rearrangement uses TRBV6-2 or TRBV6-3 and TRBJ2-2; no reliable D call. The V gene's germline CDR1 is MNHEY and CDR2 SVGEGT. The CDR3 covers 14 residues. V was clipped by 5 bases and J by 1 base, with 8 bases between them. The CDR3 nucleotides are TGTGCCAGCAGTACCGGCTTGAACACCGGGGAGCTGTTTTTT. This codes for CASSTGLNTGELFF.

J is TRBJ2-7 and V is TRBV10-1; D tentatively fits TRBD1 or TRBD2 (5 bases each). This CDR3 contains 12 residues. V gave up 2 bases and J gave up 3 bases, with 5 bases separating them. CDR1 WNHNN and CDR2 SYGVQD come from the germline V gene (reference sequence). The CDR3 here is CASSEGGYEQYF. CDR3 sequence (DNA): TGCGCCAGCAGTGAGGGGGGCTACGAGCAGTACTTC.

The chain uses TRBV28 and TRBJ1-6; tentatively, D is TRBD1 (6 bases). Germline V gene data show CDR1 as MDHEN and CDR2 as SYDVKM. Trimming shortened V by 5 bases and J by 7 bases, and 15 bases separated the two germline ends. The CDR3 length is 15 residues. The CDR3: CASSIYSGGNSPLHF. In nucleotides, the CDR3 is TGTGCCAGCAGTATCTATAGCGGGGGCAATTCACCCCTCCACTTT.